Below are 27 T cell receptor beta chains sequenced from a single sample in a study of Graves' ophthalmopathy and Graves' hyperthyroidism. CDR3 regions of TCR beta were amplified from RNA transcripts. Investigators did first-round RT-PCR with HTBI primers, then second-round multiplex PCR. TCRdb recomputed calls from the multiplex PCR reads with MiXCR, one row per CDR3 protein. The table has some 240,000 distinct CDR3 sequences, 45% seen once. Material: peripheral blood. These receptor sequences come from an adult man with Graves' ophthalmopathy.

This clonotype was recorded at least ten times. This sequence joins TRBV12-3 or TRBV12-4 and TRBJ1-4; D may be TRBD1 (6 bases). Trimming cost V 4 bases and J 5 bases, with 11 bases left between them. This CDR3 comprises 14 residues. This CDR3 is CASSSGEENEKLFF. The CDR3 DNA sequence: TGTGCCAGCAGTTCAGGGGAGGAGAATGAAAAACTGTTTTTT.

This clonotype was seen a handful of times. The V call is TRBV2, the J call TRBJ1-5; possibly TRBD1 for D (6 bases). Germline values: CDR1 SNHLY, CDR2 FYNNEI. The CDR3 sequence is 17 residues long. Deletions cut 4 bases from V and 0 bases from J, with 16 bases between. This CDR3 reads CASSVGQMFYSNQPQHF. The CDR3 nucleotides read TGTGCCAGCAGTGTAGGACAGATGTTTTATAGCAATCAGCCCCAGCATTTT.

The chain recombines TRBV20-1 with TRBJ2-5; tentative D call: TRBD2 (5 bases). Germline V CDR1 and CDR2: DFQATT, SNEGSKA (reference sequence). The CDR3 is 16 amino acids. Trimming took off 0 bases at V and 0 bases at J, with 14 bases between the two ends. The CDR3, as DNA: TGCAGTGCTAGAGATTCGGATAGCGCCTACCAAGAGACCCAGTACTTC. Translating it yields CSARDSDSAYQETQYF.

J is TRBJ2-2 and V is TRBV7-3; D possibly corresponds to TRBD1 (6 bases). Germline V gene sequence: CDR1 SGHTA, CDR2 FQGTGA. This CDR3 has 17 residues. V gave up 2 bases and J gave up 0 bases, with 13 bases separating them. The DNA for the CDR3 is TGTGCCAGCAGCTTACGAGGGGGAGAAGCGAACACCGGGGAGCTGTTTTTT. The encoded protein is CASSLRGGEANTGELFF.

The genes are TRBV29-1 and TRBJ2-5; 7 bases are a match to TRBD1. Unmatched junction bases numbered 7, after V lost 4 bases and J lost 5 bases. The CDR3 has 13 amino acids. Germline V gene data show CDR1 as SQVTM and CDR2 as ANQGSEA. Here the CDR3 DNA reads TGCAGCGTTGGGACAGGACTCTCGGAGACCCAGTACTTC. It encodes CSVGTGLSETQYF.

This clonotype was counted at least ten times. The chain joins TRBV5-8 to TRBJ2-7; no clear D gene. CDR3 length: 10 amino acids. V was shortened by 4 bases and J by 6 bases, with 5 bases between the two germline ends. Germline V gene sequence: CDR1 SGHTS, CDR2 YDEGEE. The CDR3 region is CASSRREQYF. The CDR3 region has the DNA TGTGCCAGCAGCCGTCGCGAGCAGTACTTC.

In this sample, this clonotype turned up once. The chain carries TRBV10-3 and TRBJ1-1; D is undetermined. The germline gives CDR1 ENHRY, CDR2 SYGVKD. The V end was cut by 3 bases, the J end by 8 bases, with 13 bases between. The CDR3 is made up of 13 amino acids. The CDR3, as DNA: TGTGCCATCAGTGACACGTCCACCGGGGAAGCTTTCTTT. Protein: CAISDTSTGEAFF.

On this clonotype: The junction departs from germline at one end; a sequencing error may be responsible. The chain recombines TRBV12-3 or TRBV12-4 with TRBJ2-7; a possible D gene is TRBD1 (6 bases). The CDR3 length is 14 residues. The CDR3 loop reads CASNLQGYGYEQYF. CDR3 nucleotide sequence: TGTGCCAGCAATTTACAGGGTTACGGCTACGAGCAGTACTTC.

This clonotype appeared a few times. The V and J genes are TRBV7-9 and TRBJ1-1; perhaps TRBD1 as D (6 bases). Germline assignment: CDR1 SEHNR and CDR2 FQNEAQ (reference sequence). This CDR3 comprises 14 residues. Deletions cut 6 bases from V and 5 bases from J, with 16 bases between. The CDR3 sequence: CASREQGLVTEAFF. The DNA for the CDR3 is TGTGCCAGCAGGGAACAGGGATTAGTGACTGAAGCTTTCTTT.

This chain connects TRBV10-3 to TRBJ1-1; D is uncertain. Germline values: CDR1 ENHRY, CDR2 SYGVKD. The V end was cut by 4 bases, the J end by 6 bases, with 9 bases between. CDR3 length: 12 residues. CDR3 protein: CAISGVYPEAFF. In DNA form, the CDR3 reads TGTGCCATCAGTGGGGTATACCCTGAAGCTTTCTTT.

This rearrangement joins TRBV12-1 to TRBJ2-7; the table's D call, TRBD1, has no DNA check behind it. TRBV12-1 is annotated as a pseudogene. This CDR3 region has 14 residues. DNA for the CDR3: TGTGCCAGCAGCCAGACAGGGGGACGGAACGAGCAGTACTTC. Its protein is CASSQTGGRNEQYF.

This rearrangement joins TRBV10-3 to TRBJ1-1, with a possible D match to TRBD1 (5 bases). Per germline, CDR1 ENHRY and CDR2 SYGVKD. Trimming shortened V by 10 bases and J by 4 bases, and 10 bases separated the two germline ends. The CDR3 has 11 amino acids. The CDR3 DNA reads TGTGCCAGCATCGGGGGCACTGAAGCTTTCTTT. Its protein product is CASIGGTEAFF.

This clonotype was counted at least ten times. The chain links TRBV29-1 to TRBJ1-1; D remains unclear. V was shortened by 2 bases and J by 1 base, with 11 bases between the two germline ends. The germline V gene has CDR1 SQVTM and CDR2 ANQGSEA. The CDR3 length is 14 residues. The CDR3 reads CSVESGYSNTEAFF. As DNA, the CDR3 is TGCAGCGTTGAATCTGGGTACTCGAACACTGAAGCTTTCTTT.

The chain has TRBV10-3 and TRBJ2-7; D unresolved. The CDR3 has 16 amino acids. Deletions cut 2 bases from V and 0 bases from J, with 14 bases between. Germline CDR1 is ENHRY and CDR2 is SYGVKD. CDR3 amino acids: CAISEPKPYTSYEQYF. The CDR3 bases are TGTGCCATCAGTGAGCCCAAGCCATATACCTCCTACGAGCAGTACTTC.

The V and J genes are TRBV7-2 and TRBJ2-2; 10 bases line up with TRBD1. The CDR3 is 17 amino acids. From germline, CDR1 is SGHTA and CDR2 FQGNSA. J was trimmed by 1 base and V by 4 bases; bases with no gene match: 6. CDR3 nucleotides: TGTGCCAGCAGCTCAGCCTGGACAGGGGGGAACACCGGGGAGCTGTTTTTT. Protein product: CASSSAWTGGNTGELFF.

V and J are TRBV14 and TRBJ1-3; possibly TRBD1 for D (5 bases). V lost 4 bases and J 3 bases, leaving 13 bases between the germline ends. The CDR3 is made up of 15 amino acids. Germline V gene lookup returns CDR1 SGHDN and CDR2 FVKESK. CDR3 loop: CASSRPGGFGNTIYF. DNA of the CDR3: TGTGCCAGCAGCCGACCTGGGGGTTTTGGAAACACCATATATTTT.

This clonotype was observed a few times. The chain links TRBV7-8 to TRBJ1-3; D not resolved. Germline V lookup: CDR1 SGHVS, CDR2 FQNEAQ. The CDR3 contains 14 residues. V was trimmed by 1 base and J by 4 bases, leaving 8 bases between them. Here the CDR3 reads CASSLDYTGNTIYF. In nucleotides, the CDR3 is TGTGCCAGCAGCTTAGATTACACCGGAAACACCATATATTTT.

This chain connects TRBV4-3 to TRBJ1-6; 7 nucleotides match TRBD1. The V gene end was trimmed by 0 bases and the J gene end by 3 bases; junction bases not matched to a gene: 5. The CDR3 is 17 amino acids. CDR1 LGHNA and CDR2 YSLEER come from the germline V gene. The CDR3 DNA sequence: TGCGCCAGCAGCCAAGAGTTCTACAGGGGCTATAATTCACCCCTCCACTTT. Protein product: CASSQEFYRGYNSPLHF.

The chain uses TRBV10-2 and TRBJ2-5; no clear D gene. Trimming removed 6 bases at V and 5 bases at J, with 10 bases between. This CDR3 contains 12 residues. Germline values: CDR1 WSHSY, CDR2 SAAADI. This CDR3 is CASSQVLETQYF. The CDR3 DNA reads as TGCGCCAGCAGCCAAGTATTGGAGACCCAGTACTTC.

The chain carries TRBV20-1 and TRBJ1-2; no clear D. Germline CDR1 reads DFQATT; CDR2 reads SNEGSKA (reference sequence). The germline V and J ends were trimmed by 3 bases and 0 bases, with 14 bases remaining between them. The CDR3 has 15 residues. The CDR3 loop reads CSASVATGSNYGYTF. The CDR3 DNA sequence: TGCAGTGCTAGTGTAGCGACGGGGTCTAACTATGGCTACACCTTC.

This clonotype occurred a few times. Here the CDR3 reads CSAQVGSQETQYF. CDR3 DNA: TGCAGTGCTCAAGTGGGCAGCCAAGAGACCCAGTACTTC. This sequence joins TRBV20-1 and TRBJ2-5; D not resolved. The CDR3 is 13 amino acids. The germline V gene encodes CDR1 DFQATT and CDR2 SNEGSKA (reference sequence). V was trimmed by 5 bases and J by 1 base, leaving 11 bases between them.

The count of this clonotype is one. The chain has TRBV20-1 and TRBJ1-5; unclear D gene. This CDR3 spans 13 amino acids. The germline gives CDR1 DFQATT, CDR2 SNEGSKA (reference sequence). V lost 3 bases, J lost 0 bases, and 6 bases lay in between. In DNA form, the CDR3 reads TGCAGTGCTAGCCTTTATAGCAATCAGCCCCAGCATTTT. Translating gives CSASLYSNQPQHF.

The chain joins TRBV12-3 or TRBV12-4 to TRBJ2-5, with 7 positions matching TRBD1. The CDR3 is made up of 13 amino acids. V lost 6 bases to trimming and J lost 8 bases; unmatched junction nucleotides: 9. For the CDR3, the DNA is TGTGCCAGCAGCCGGGACAGAGGGGGAACCCAGTACTTC. This sequence encodes CASSRDRGGTQYF.

The rearrangement links TRBV5-1 to TRBJ1-2, with 7 nucleotides matching TRBD1. The V segment lost 4 bases and the J segment 8 bases; nucleotides outside the gene matches: 14. CDR3 length: 15 residues. CDR1 is SGHRS and CDR2 is YFSETQ in the germline V gene. The CDR3 sequence is CASSRGSQQGDGYTF. The CDR3 DNA follows: TGCGCCAGCAGCCGGGGGTCCCAGCAGGGGGACGGCTACACCTTC.

This clonotype has more than one count but fewer than ten. J is TRBJ1-2 and V is TRBV2, with D possibly being TRBD1 (6 bases). The CDR3 length is 11 residues. Per the germline V gene, CDR1 is SNHLY and CDR2 is FYNNEI. Trimming removed 7 bases from V and 6 bases from J, with 9 bases in between. CDR3 region: CASKRQDGYTF. The CDR3 DNA reads TGTGCCAGCAAGCGACAGGATGGCTACACCTTC.

This clonotype was detected only a few times. The J gene is TRBJ1-6, the V gene TRBV6-5; 8 bases match TRBD1. The CDR3 spans 15 residues. CDR1 and CDR2 (germline): MNHEY, SVGAGI. V was clipped by 6 bases and J by 2 bases; unmatched bases: 3. DNA for the CDR3: TGTGCCAGCAGAGCAGGGGGCCCCTATAATTCACCCCTCCACTTT. Its translation: CASRAGGPYNSPLHF.

The rearrangement links TRBV7-2 to TRBJ1-5; no firm D call. The CDR3 has 14 residues. CDR1 is SGHTA and CDR2 is FQGNSA in the germline V gene. The V end lost 6 bases, the J end lost 2 bases, and 11 bases lay between the germline ends. CDR3 nucleotides: TGTGCCAGCAGTGCCCTAGGGCGCAATCAGCCCCAGCATTTT. The encoded protein is CASSALGRNQPQHF.